This T cell receptor beta chain was sequenced in a study of shared clonotypes between healthy human individuals. CD45RO negativity and positive selection for CCR7 defined naive CD8 cells, a population that excluded terminally differentiated effector memory CD45RA+ cells. The method was immunoSEQ multiplex PCR; TCRdb's version includes in-frame clones alone and lacks a portion of them. Of about 2 million clones listed, roughly 94% are singletons. The germline V gene has CDR1 SGHAT and CDR2 FQNNGV. The CDR3 length is 16 residues. With V trimmed by 5 bases and J by 4 bases, 12 bases remained unmatched. This receptor was taken from a man younger than 35 in good health. Sequences were obtained from naive CD8+ T cells sorted from blood. The chain combines TRBV11-2 with TRBJ2-5; TRBD1 matches at 8 bases. The CDR3 DNA reads as TGTGCCAGCAGCATATCGCAGGGGGCGCGTGGAGAGACCCAGTACTTC. Translating gives CASSISQGARGETQYF.